This T cell receptor (beta chain) was sequenced for a study of OX40 agonist ivuxolimab in advanced cancers. Study summary: Patients got intravenous ivuxolimab at 0.01 to 10 mg/kg every 2 weeks. Three patients had partial responses: one hepatocellular carcinoma, two cutaneous melanoma. Overall study results and limits: Also present in some nonresponders was a low level of normalized T-cell clonal expansion.

A word on this clone: The antigen remains unidentified.

Germline V gives CDR1 MDHEN, CDR2 SYDVKM. The CDR3 extends over 15 amino acids. V gave up 6 bases and J gave up 0 bases; unmatched junction bases: 6. Data came from immunoSEQ multiplex PCR; TCRdb stores just in-frame clones and leaves some out. This sample has approximately 100,000 clones; about 91% occur once, and the top ten carry around 0.51%. Sequences were derived from CD4+ or CD8+ T cells sorted from blood, sampled in a trial of the OX40 agonist ivuxolimab. The receptor's source is an adult with an advanced solid tumor such as melanoma, head and neck, liver or kidney cancer. The J gene is TRBJ2-7, the V gene TRBV28, with 9 bases that match TRBD1. The DNA for the CDR3 is TGTGCCAGCAGCCAGGGACAGGGATACTCCTACGAGCAGTACTTC. It specifies CASSQGQGYSYEQYF.